Following are 31 T cell receptor beta chains from one sample sequenced in a study of cytomegalovirus exposure and HLA in healthy donors. Only in-frame clones appear in the TCRdb table, and some are missing; sequencing was by immunoSEQ multiplex PCR. Of 55,000 to 75,000 clones in the sample, roughly nine tenths were seen once. The source material was PBMCs. These TCRs come from a man between 18 and 29 years old in good health and CMV-seronegative.

V and J are TRBV7-8 and TRBJ2-7; no clear D. The germline V gene has CDR1 SGHVS and CDR2 FQNEAQ. The CDR3 has 13 residues. Trimming left V 8 bases short and J 2 bases short, with 13 bases between. The CDR3 reads CASCRWATYEQYF. As DNA, the CDR3 is TGTGCCAGCTGTCGGTGGGCCACCTACGAGCAGTACTTC.

In regard to this clone: A read error may account for a junction end that differs from germline. The CDR3 sequence: CASSLSAGGELFF. The CDR3, as DNA: TGTGCTAGCAGCTTATCGGCAGGCGGGGAGCTGTTTTTT. The V gene is TRBV7-7, the J gene TRBJ2-2; D remains unclear. Germline lookup yields CDR1 SSHAT and CDR2 FNYEAQ (reference sequence). This CDR3 has 13 amino acids.

The chain links TRBV30 to TRBJ1-1; 7 bases fit TRBD1. The J segment lost 6 bases and the V segment lost 3 bases, leaving 13 bases of the junction unmatched. This CDR3 comprises 15 residues. Germline CDR1 GTSNPN, CDR2 SVGIG (reference sequence). This CDR3 reads CAWSAVQGLRAEAFF. The CDR3 DNA follows: TGTGCCTGGAGCGCCGTACAGGGGCTAAGGGCTGAAGCTTTCTTT.

The rearrangement links TRBV19 to TRBJ2-3; a weak D match, TRBD2 (5 bases). This CDR3 contains 16 residues. V lost 4 bases and J 3 bases, leaving 17 bases between the germline ends. CDR1 and CDR2 from the germline V gene are LNHDA and SQIVND (reference sequence). CDR3 sequence (DNA): TGTGCCAGTAGTACAACCGGACTCCCCGGGACAGATACGCAGTATTTT. Translated, it gives CASSTTGLPGTDTQYF.

This chain uses TRBV28 with TRBJ2-7; 9 positions agree with TRBD2. This CDR3 region has 15 residues. Germline V gene sequence: CDR1 MDHEN, CDR2 SYDVKM. Losses at the gene ends were 6 bases for V and 0 bases for J; bases not matched to a gene: 6. CDR3 nucleotide sequence: TGTGCCAGCAGCGAAGCGGGGGGCTACTCCTACGAGCAGTACTTC. As protein: CASSEAGGYSYEQYF.

This rearrangement joins TRBV5-6 to TRBJ2-7, with 12 nucleotides matching TRBD1. The CDR3 loop spans 14 amino acids. Germline values: CDR1 SGHDT, CDR2 YYEEEE. V lost 4 bases to trimming and J lost 7 bases; unmatched junction nucleotides: 6. The CDR3 here is CASSRDRGRGEQYF. The CDR3 nucleotides are TGTGCCAGCAGCCGGGACAGGGGGCGTGGAGAGCAGTACTTC. The entire variable domain, with the rest obtained from reference TRBV5-6 and TRBJ2-7, is as follows: DAGVTQSPTHLIKTRGQQVTLRCSPKSGHDTVSWYQQALGQGPQFIFQYYEEEERQRGNFPDRFSGHQFPNYSSELNVNALLLGDSALYLCASSRDRGRGEQYFGPGTRLTVT.

This clone was found a few times. The chain recombines TRBV7-2 with TRBJ2-7, with 10 positions matching TRBD1. J lost 4 bases, V lost 4 bases, and 4 bases had no gene match. This CDR3 comprises 14 residues. Germline V lookup: CDR1 SGHTA, CDR2 FQGNSA. The DNA for the CDR3 is TGTGCCAGCAGCTGGGACAGGGGACCTTACGAGCAGTACTTC. Its protein is CASSWDRGPYEQYF.

The chain couples TRBV28 to TRBJ2-7, with 9 bases that match TRBD1. V lost 8 bases to trimming and J lost 9 bases; unmatched junction nucleotides: 14. The CDR3 runs 14 residues. Germline CDR1 reads MDHEN; CDR2 reads SYDVKM. The CDR3 DNA sequence: TGTGCCAGCCTCCCGGGACAGGGAGGTTCCGGGCAGTACTTC. This sequence encodes CASLPGQGGSGQYF.

This sequence joins TRBV7-8 and TRBJ1-4; TRBD1 matches at 12 bases. The germline CDR1 and CDR2 sequences are SGHVS and FQNEAQ. The trim removed 4 bases at V and 1 base at J, leaving 7 bases unmatched. The CDR3 sequence is 18 residues long. DNA of the CDR3: TGTGCCAGCAGCTCCCGGGACAGGGGGCCGTTAACTAATGAAAAACTGTTTTTT. Protein sequence: CASSSRDRGPLTNEKLFF.

The chain carries TRBV30 and TRBJ2-7; no clear D. This CDR3 region has 12 residues. Per germline, CDR1 GTSNPN and CDR2 SVGIG (reference sequence). With 5 bases removed from V and 2 bases from J, the gap between germline ends came to 10 bases. This chain's CDR3 is CAWGVAAYEQYF. The CDR3, as DNA: TGTGCCTGGGGAGTTGCGGCCTACGAGCAGTACTTC.

This clone has just one count. The V gene is TRBV7-3, the J gene TRBJ1-1, with no clear D. From germline, CDR1 is SGHTA and CDR2 FQGTGA. The CDR3 has 16 amino acids. Trimming pared 1 base from V and 5 bases from J, leaving 17 bases between. DNA for the CDR3: TGTGCCAGCAGCTTAAATGAGGGCAGTTTCTCAACTGAAGCTTTCTTT. Protein product: CASSLNEGSFSTEAFF.

This clone was counted a single time. The rearrangement joins TRBV6-5 to TRBJ1-5, with D unclear. V was shortened by 2 bases and J by 5 bases, with 7 bases between the two germline ends. This CDR3 is 13 amino acids long. Per the germline V gene, CDR1 is MNHEY and CDR2 is SVGAGI. CDR3 region: CASSYGSDQPQHF. CDR3 DNA sequence: TGTGCCAGCAGTTACGGTTCAGATCAGCCCCAGCATTTT.

In this sample, this clone turned up a few times. The chain carries TRBV5-4 and TRBJ2-2; the match to TRBD2 covers 8 bases. The CDR3 has 17 amino acids. CDR1 is SGHNT and CDR2 is YYREEE in the germline V gene (reference sequence). J lost 1 base, V lost 6 bases, and 11 bases had no gene match. Here the CDR3 DNA reads TGTGCCAGCACTCCTCGGGGGGCGGGAGGGAACACCGGGGAGCTGTTTTTT. Translation: CASTPRGAGGNTGELFF.

This chain joins TRBV30 and TRBJ2-7, with D perhaps TRBD2 (5 bases). This CDR3 region has 15 residues. V lost 3 bases to trimming and J lost 0 bases, with 15 bases between them. In germline, CDR1 is GTSNPN, CDR2 SVGIG (reference sequence). Written as DNA, the CDR3 is TGTGCCTGGAGGGGCCGGCGGGCCAGCTCCTACGAGCAGTACTTC. Its protein product is CAWRGRRASSYEQYF.

The CDR3 region is CASRWTGSSNQPQHF. DNA for the CDR3: TGTGCCAGCAGATGGACAGGGTCGAGCAATCAGCCCCAGCATTTT. J is TRBJ1-5 and V is TRBV2, with TRBD1 matching over 8 bases. The CDR3 loop spans 15 amino acids. V shed 6 bases and J 1 base; nucleotides not matched to a gene: 5. From germline, CDR1 is SNHLY and CDR2 FYNNEI.

The CDR3 bases are TGCGCCAGCAGCCAAGGGACCCCCAGGGGCAATGAGCAGTTCTTC. Translating gives CASSQGTPRGNEQFF. The V and J genes are TRBV4-3 and TRBJ2-1; tentative D call: TRBD1 (6 bases). Trimming removed 1 base from V and 6 bases from J, with 13 bases in between. The CDR3 spans 15 residues. The germline gives CDR1 LGHNA, CDR2 YSLEER.

The V call is TRBV29-1, the J call TRBJ2-3; 7 nucleotides line up with TRBD2. Germline V gene sequence: CDR1 SQVTM, CDR2 ANQGSEA. CDR3 length equals 13 residues. The CDR3 reads CGGVLSSTDTQYF. As DNA, the CDR3 is TGCGGGGGGGTTCTGTCTAGCACAGATACGCAGTATTTT.

The rearrangement links TRBV9 to TRBJ2-1, with D perhaps TRBD1 (5 bases). Looked up from germline, CDR1 is SGDLS and CDR2 is YYNGEE. V gave up 1 base and J gave up 8 bases, with 7 bases separating them. This CDR3 comprises 12 residues. CDR3 nucleotides: TGTGCCAGCAGCGTACTAGGGGATGAGCAGTTCTTC. The encoded protein is CASSVLGDEQFF.

J is TRBJ1-1 and V is TRBV10-3, with D possibly TRBD1 on 6 matching bases. CDR3 length: 13 amino acids. V was cut by 2 bases and J by 8 bases, with 12 bases left in between. Germline V lookup: CDR1 ENHRY, CDR2 SYGVKD. This chain's CDR3 is CAISELEDSEAFF. CDR3 nucleotide sequence: TGTGCCATCAGTGAGCTTGAGGACAGCGAAGCTTTCTTT.

J is TRBJ2-2 and V is TRBV15, with D tentatively TRBD2 (6 bases). CDR1 and CDR2 (germline): LNHNV, YYDKDF (reference sequence). V was pared by 0 bases and J by 9 bases, with 8 bases between. The length of the CDR3 is 13 residues. CDR3 sequence: CATSREGRWELFF. DNA of the CDR3: TGTGCCACCAGCAGAGAGGGGAGGTGGGAGCTGTTTTTT.

The count of this clone is one. V is TRBV5-4 and J is TRBJ2-7; no clear D gene. V was cut by 0 bases and J by 7 bases, with 5 bases left in between. The CDR3 contains 11 residues. Germline V CDR1 and CDR2: SGHNT, YYREEE (reference sequence). The CDR3 sequence: CASSLAAEQYF. The CDR3 DNA reads TGTGCCAGCAGCTTGGCAGCGGAGCAGTACTTC. Looking up the rest from reference TRBV5-4 and TRBJ2-7 gives the full variable domain: ETGVTQSPTHLIKTRGQQVTLRCSSQSGHNTVSWYQQALGQGPQFIFQYYREEENGRGNFPPRFSGLQFPNYSSELNVNALELDDSALYLCASSLAAEQYFGPGTRLTVT.

The genes are TRBV28 and TRBJ2-3; D gene uncertain. Germline V lookup: CDR1 MDHEN, CDR2 SYDVKM. CDR3 size: 13 residues. V lost 7 bases to trimming and J lost 1 base, with 9 bases between them. The chain's CDR3 is CASKNQGTDTQYF. CDR3 nucleotides: TGTGCCAGCAAAAATCAGGGCACAGATACGCAGTATTTT.

This sequence joins TRBV30 and TRBJ2-1; possible D gene TRBD2, 6 bases. V lost 1 base to trimming and J lost 3 bases, with 19 bases between them. Per germline, CDR1 GTSNPN and CDR2 SVGIG (reference sequence). The CDR3 contains 17 residues. The CDR3 DNA reads TGTGCCTGGAGTGGGATAGGAAGACTAGGATTCTACAATGAGCAGTTCTTC. Amino acid sequence: CAWSGIGRLGFYNEQFF.

The chain recombines TRBV7-8 with TRBJ2-5, with a possible D match to TRBD1 (7 bases). Germline assignment: CDR1 SGHVS and CDR2 FQNEAQ. The CDR3 loop spans 15 amino acids. V dropped 5 bases and J dropped 5 bases, with 18 bases sitting between them. The CDR3 loop is CASSGGTAFSETQYF. The CDR3, as DNA: TGTGCCAGCAGCGGAGGGACAGCTTTTTCCGAGACCCAGTACTTC.

This chain uses TRBV28 with TRBJ2-1; possible D gene TRBD2, 6 bases. The CDR3 extends over 16 amino acids. The germline V gene encodes CDR1 MDHEN and CDR2 SYDVKM. V was shortened by 6 bases and J by 3 bases, with 18 bases between the two germline ends. CDR3 nucleotide sequence: TGTGCCAGCAGGTCGTCAGGACTACCGAACTACAATGAGCAGTTCTTC. The encoded protein is CASRSSGLPNYNEQFF.

This chain joins TRBV9 and TRBJ1-3; 8 bases line up with TRBD1. Germline loops: CDR1 SGDLS, CDR2 YYNGEE. The CDR3 has 15 amino acids. The trim removed 1 base at V and 2 bases at J, leaving 2 bases unmatched. The CDR3 sequence: CASSVSGGTGNTIYF. The CDR3 bases are TGTGCCAGCAGCGTATCAGGGGGCACTGGAAACACCATATATTTT.

The rearrangement joins TRBV5-1 to TRBJ1-4; no definite D call. CDR3 length: 17 amino acids. Trimming took 2 bases from V and 0 from J, leaving 14 bases between them. CDR1 SGHRS and CDR2 YFSETQ come from the germline V gene. CDR3 residues: CASSLGGPLTTNEKLFF. CDR3 bases: TGCGCCAGCAGCTTAGGAGGGCCACTAACAACTAATGAAAAACTGTTTTTT.

This chain links TRBV11-1 with TRBJ1-1, with 8 nucleotides matching TRBD1. Trimming at V came to 6 bases and at J to 1 base, leaving 13 bases not matched to a gene. The V gene's germline CDR1 is SGHAT and CDR2 FQDESV (reference sequence). The CDR3 extends over 17 amino acids. CDR3 nucleotides: TGTGCCAGCAGTTTTTTTCAGGGGGCAAGTCGGAACACTGAAGCTTTCTTT. Translation gives CASSFFQGASRNTEAFF.

The chain is built from TRBV7-9 and TRBJ2-7; 12 bases fit TRBD1. V gave up 5 bases and J gave up 7 bases; unmatched junction bases: 6. The CDR3 totals 14 residues. Germline V gives CDR1 SEHNR, CDR2 FQNEAQ (reference sequence). This CDR3 reads CASSAGQGAREQYF. Written as DNA, the CDR3 is TGTGCCAGCAGCGCGGGACAGGGGGCCCGGGAGCAGTACTTC. Full variable domain (outside the CDR3, taken from reference TRBV7-9 and TRBJ2-7): DTGVSQNPRHKITKRGQNVTFRCDPISEHNRLYWYRQTLGQGPEFLTYFQNEAQLEKSRLLSDRFSAERPKGSFSTLEIQRTEQGDSAMYLCASSAGQGAREQYFGPGTRLTVT.

The chain links TRBV4-3 to TRBJ1-3; possible D gene TRBD1, 5 bases. V shed 0 bases and J shed 1 base, with 10 bases lying between them. Germline V gives CDR1 LGHNA, CDR2 YSLEER. This CDR3 is built from 16 residues. The CDR3 is CASSQDNGGSGNTIYF. CDR3 in DNA: TGCGCCAGCAGCCAAGATAACGGGGGGTCTGGAAACACCATATATTTT.

The V gene is TRBV4-3, the J gene TRBJ1-3, with 7 bases matching TRBD1. The CDR3 runs to 15 residues. In germline, CDR1 is LGHNA, CDR2 YSLEER. V lost 0 bases to trimming and J lost 2 bases; unmatched junction nucleotides: 1. The CDR3 loop is CASSQDRGPGNTIYF. CDR3 DNA sequence: TGCGCCAGCAGCCAAGATAGGGGGCCTGGAAACACCATATATTTT.